Below, 10 T cell receptor beta chains from the same sample are listed, as sequenced in a study of cytomegalovirus exposure and HLA in healthy donors. Vbeta (60) and Jbeta (13) primers were used in the PCR. Assay: immunoSEQ multiplex PCR; the TCRdb copy retains only in-frame clones and omits some. The sample lists about 160,000 clones; around 78% were seen once. The sequenced sample was PBMCs. All receptors come from a woman aged 35 to 49 in good health and CMV-seropositive.

The chain links TRBV6-5 to TRBJ2-3; D is perhaps TRBD2 (6 bases). The ends were cut back, 5 bases at V and 0 bases at J, with 9 bases in the middle. The CDR3 spans 14 residues. Germline CDR1 MNHEY, CDR2 SVGAGI. The CDR3 DNA follows: TGTGCCAGCAGTGCCGGGACTAGCACAGATACGCAGTATTTT. Protein: CASSAGTSTDTQYF.

This chain links TRBV15 with TRBJ2-5; D perhaps matches TRBD2 (5 bases). The length of the CDR3 is 14 residues. From germline, CDR1 is LNHNV and CDR2 YYDKDF (reference sequence). The V and J ends lost 1 base and 4 bases respectively, with 10 bases between them. The CDR3 protein is CATSRGSGGETQYF. The CDR3 bases are TGTGCCACCAGCAGAGGGAGCGGCGGAGAGACCCAGTACTTC.

The J gene is TRBJ1-5, the V gene TRBV28; 12 bases align to TRBD1. Looked up from germline, CDR1 is MDHEN and CDR2 is SYDVKM. The ends lost 5 bases at V and 5 bases at J; junction bases unmatched: 16. CDR3 length: 19 amino acids. The CDR3 protein is CASSDPWGTGGGFYQPQHF. Here the CDR3 DNA reads TGTGCCAGCAGTGACCCGTGGGGGACAGGGGGCGGATTTTATCAGCCCCAGCATTTT. Using reference TRBV28 and TRBJ1-5 for the parts outside the CDR3, the full variable domain is DVKVTQSSRYLVKRTGEKVFLECVQDMDHENMFWYRQDPGLGLRLIYFSYDVKMKEKGDIPEGYSVSREKKERFSLILESASTNQTSMYLCASSDPWGTGGGFYQPQHFGDGTRLSIL.

This sequence joins TRBV12-5 and TRBJ2-2; D gene unclear. The V end was cut by 5 bases, the J end by 5 bases, with 15 bases between. The CDR3 covers 15 residues. The V gene's germline CDR1 is LGHNT and CDR2 FRNRAP. The chain's CDR3 is CASGPPSGPTGELFF. The DNA of the CDR3 is TGTGCTAGTGGTCCTCCCTCTGGGCCAACCGGGGAGCTGTTTTTT.

The rearrangement links TRBV7-2 to TRBJ1-1; D might be TRBD1 (5 bases). Trimming took 1 base from V and 7 from J, leaving 10 bases between them. From germline, CDR1 is SGHTA and CDR2 FQGNSA. The CDR3 contains 13 residues. CDR3 protein: CASSLGWGGEAFF. The CDR3 bases are TGTGCCAGCAGCTTAGGATGGGGCGGTGAAGCTTTCTTT. The full variable domain, completed using reference TRBV7-2 and TRBJ1-1, is GAGVSQSPSNKVTEKGKDVELRCDPISGHTALYWYRQSLGQGLEFLIYFQGNSAPDKSGLPSDRFSAERTGGSVSTLTIQRTQQEDSAVYLCASSLGWGGEAFFGQGTRLTVV.

The chain carries TRBV5-4 and TRBJ2-5, with a possible D match to TRBD2 (5 bases). Germline V gene lookup returns CDR1 SGHNT and CDR2 YYREEE (reference sequence). The V gene lost 3 bases and the J gene lost 5 bases, with 14 bases spanning the gap. There are 14 residues in the CDR3. In DNA, the CDR3 is TGTGCCAGCAGCTCACCGGTAGCGCGGGAGACCCAGTACTTC. Its protein is CASSSPVARETQYF.

In its sample, this clone was seen once. The V and J genes are TRBV27 and TRBJ2-1; 11 nucleotides align to TRBD2. This CDR3 has 13 residues. V trimming: 5 bases; J trimming: 9 bases; junction bases outside the gene matches: 3. Per the germline V gene, CDR1 is MNHEY and CDR2 is SMNVEV (reference sequence). CDR3 sequence reads: CASSPGLAVEQFF. Written as DNA, the CDR3 is TGTGCCAGCAGTCCGGGACTAGCGGTTGAGCAGTTCTTC.

V usage is TRBV5-4 and J usage is TRBJ2-1, with 13 nucleotides matching TRBD2. CDR3 length: 15 amino acids. The ends lost 2 bases at V and 10 bases at J; junction bases unmatched: 6. Germline V gene sequence: CDR1 SGHNT, CDR2 YYREEE (reference sequence). The CDR3 DNA is TGTGCCAGCAGCTTTGGGACTAGCGGGGTTGGAGAGCAGTTCTTC. Its translation is CASSFGTSGVGEQFF.

The chain links TRBV21-1 to TRBJ1-2; no check of the table's D call, TRBD1, against the DNA was made. TRBV21-1 is classified as a pseudogene. CDR3 length: 10 residues. The CDR3 DNA reads as TGTGCCAGCAGCTCAGGGGGCTACACCTTC. This translates into CASSSGGYTF.

This clone was detected only a few times. The chain uses TRBV6-1 and TRBJ1-5; 7 bases map to TRBD1. Germline V gene data show CDR1 as MNHNS and CDR2 as SASEGT. The ends lost 2 bases at V and 1 base at J; junction bases unmatched: 2. CDR3 length: 15 residues. The CDR3 region is CASSERGRSNQPQHF. CDR3 coding DNA: TGTGCCAGCAGTGAAAGGGGGCGCAGCAATCAGCCCCAGCATTTT.